The subject of this entry is one T cell receptor (beta chain). Antigen: not known. This record belongs to a study of cytomegalovirus exposure and HLA in healthy donors. In the study overall: There were about 85 million unique TCRs (from HLA-typed donors) in an early data release. Study-level points and caveats: In vitro work confirmed that three CMV-associated chains recognize CMV antigens.

All the people who gave samples were healthy bone marrow donors. This CDR3 spans 18 amino acids. Germline assignment: CDR1 MNHEY and CDR2 SMNVEV (reference sequence). V was clipped by 2 bases and J by 4 bases; unmatched bases: 9. PCR involved 60 Vbeta and 13 Jbeta primers. Repertoires were generated with immunoSEQ multiplex PCR, while TCRdb's copy carries only in-frame clones and drops some. The sample gives roughly 200,000 clones, 87% of which show up once; around 1.4% is in the top ten. The sequence was obtained from a man aged 25 to 45 in good health and CMV-seronegative. The chain carries TRBV27 and TRBJ2-7; TRBD2 matches at 15 bases. The sequenced sample consisted of PBMCs. CDR3 sequence: CASSLGLAGGETLYEQYF. CDR3 nucleotides: TGTGCCAGCAGTTTAGGACTAGCGGGGGGGGAAACTCTTTACGAGCAGTACTTC.